This TCR beta chain was sequenced for a study of Graves' ophthalmopathy and Graves' hyperthyroidism. Study information: Peripheral blood was gathered at first diagnosis, ahead of any treatment whatsoever. Findings and caveats of the study: Ophthalmopathy was separated from stable hyperthyroidism by a 13-signature model with 87.88% sensitivity and roughly 81% specificity. Blood also harbored most expanded thyroid clonotypes above 0.001 frequency.

Ophthalmopathy in the donors was of moderate-to-severe activity, with CAS ≥3, NOSPECS ≥4 and duration under 3 months. RNA transcripts yielded amplified TCR beta CDR3 regions. In the first round, RT-PCR was carried out with HTBI primers, and a multiplex PCR formed the second round. TCRdb redid the calling of the multiplex PCR reads with MiXCR, one entry per CDR3 protein. The sample has hundreds of thousands of distinct CDR3 sequences; roughly two fifths are singletons. Germline lookup yields CDR1 LNHDA and CDR2 SQIVND (reference sequence). This CDR3 comprises 16 residues. V lost 9 bases, J lost 9 bases, and 27 bases lay in between. This clonotype turned up a few times. Antigen: not known.

The receptor was derived from an adult man with Graves' ophthalmopathy. Source material: peripheral blood. The V gene is TRBV19, the J gene TRBJ1-5, with D possibly TRBD1 on 6 matching bases. CDR3 DNA sequence: TGTGCCAGCAGACCTGGGGGGCAGGCCGAAGGGTGGCCCCAGCATTTT. It codes for CASRPGGQAEGWPQHF.